These 27 T cell receptor beta chains share one sample of origin, sequenced in a study of regulatory T cells in long-lasting Graves disease. Noted time point: newly diagnosed GD, antithyroid drugs for less than 3 months. After RNA was extracted from PBMCs, the TCR library was made from it. With iRepertoire HTBI primers and Arm-PCR of CDR3 regions, TCR beta libraries were built. Each CDR3 protein gets one entry after TCRdb re-called the multiplex PCR reads with MiXCR. Here the sample spans approximately 470,000 distinct CDR3 sequences, roughly 15% being singletons. These sequences were also reported in another study, on T cells in Graves' hyperthyroidism and ophthalmopathy.

The material sequenced was peripheral blood mononuclear cells (PBMCs), taken at new diagnosis, from a patient treated with antithyroid drugs. Every receptor here comes from a man aged 35-49 years with Graves disease.

This clonotype occurred many times. The junction shows a germline mismatch at one end, possibly a read error. The chain links TRBV7-3 to TRBJ2-1, with TRBD1 matching 8 bases. The CDR3 is made up of 14 amino acids. Germline V gives CDR1 SGHTA, CDR2 FQGTGA. The CDR3 loop reads CASSLTGQANEQFF. The DNA for the CDR3 is TGTGCCAGCAGCCTAACGGGACAGGCGAATGAGCAGTTCTTC. The variable domain in full, completed from reference TRBV7-3 and TRBJ2-1, reads GAGVSQTPSNKVTEKGKYVELRCDPISGHTALYWYRQSLGQGPEFLIYFQGTGAADDSGLPNDRFFAVRPEGSVSTLKIQRTERGDSAVYLCASSLTGQANEQFFGPGTRLTVL.

This clonotype occurred many times. The gene calls are TRBV4-1 and TRBJ2-2; TRBD1 matches at 7 bases. The trim removed 6 bases at V and 5 bases at J, leaving 6 bases unmatched. The CDR3 has 14 amino acids. Germline V gene sequence: CDR1 MGHRA, CDR2 YSYEKL. The CDR3 reads CASSHRGGTGELFF. The CDR3, as DNA: TGCGCCAGCAGTCACAGGGGTGGGACCGGGGAGCTGTTTTTT.

This clonotype was seen many times. The chain combines TRBV27 with TRBJ2-6, with a possible D match to TRBD2 (5 bases). Germline V gene lookup returns CDR1 MNHEY and CDR2 SMNVEV (reference sequence). Deletions cut 6 bases from V and 0 bases from J, with 9 bases between. There are 15 residues in the CDR3. CDR3 region: CASRRVPSGANVLTF. The CDR3 nucleotides read TGTGCCAGCAGGAGGGTACCCTCTGGGGCCAACGTCCTGACTTTC.

The table lists this clonotype with a few counts. The rearrangement joins TRBV5-1 to TRBJ2-3, with 9 bases fitting TRBD2. Trimming cost V 1 base and J 7 bases; bases outside gene matches: 7. Germline V gene data show CDR1 as SGHRS and CDR2 as YFSETQ. This CDR3 region has 15 residues. CDR3 region: CASSLIAGEANTQYF. CDR3 coding DNA: TGCGCCAGCAGCTTGATAGCGGGAGAAGCTAATACGCAGTATTTT.

This clonotype was detected ten times or more. The chain employs TRBV10-3 and TRBJ2-3; D is possibly TRBD2 (5 bases). The CDR3 extends over 12 amino acids. CDR1 and CDR2 from the germline V gene are ENHRY and SYGVKD. The CDR3 sequence: CGSRGETDTQYF. CDR3 nucleotide sequence: TGTGGATCGCGTGGGGAGACAGATACGCAGTATTTT.

In its sample, this clonotype was seen many times. The chain joins TRBV5-1 to TRBJ2-4; 10 positions agree with TRBD2. This CDR3 contains 18 residues. Germline lookup yields CDR1 SGHRS and CDR2 YFSETQ. The V gene end was trimmed by 2 bases and the J gene end by 0 bases; junction bases not matched to a gene: 8. The CDR3 protein is CASSLRTSGDLAKNIQYF. CDR3 in DNA: TGCGCCAGCAGCTTACGGACTAGCGGAGATCTAGCCAAAAACATTCAGTACTTC.

This clonotype showed up many times. The chain has TRBV24-1 and TRBJ2-5; the D gene is possibly TRBD1 (5 bases). Germline V CDR1 and CDR2: KGHDR, SFDVKD. CDR3 size: 16 residues. With 4 bases removed from V and 2 bases from J, the gap between germline ends came to 16 bases. The CDR3 is CATSDPSQVPQETQYF. The CDR3 DNA sequence: TGTGCCACCAGTGACCCTTCACAGGTACCTCAAGAGACCCAGTACTTC.

This clonotype was found many times. V usage is TRBV27 and J usage is TRBJ2-7, with 8 bases aligning to TRBD2. Germline loops: CDR1 MNHEY, CDR2 SMNVEV (reference sequence). Trimming at V came to 4 bases and at J to 6 bases, leaving 14 bases not matched to a gene. This CDR3 has 16 residues. CDR3 loop: CASSSIAGLLLGEQYF. As DNA, the CDR3 is TGTGCCAGCAGTTCCATAGCGGGACTTCTTCTCGGCGAGCAGTACTTC.

The chain links TRBV19 to TRBJ2-7; 8 bases fit TRBD2. V lost 10 bases and J lost 12; bases outside the gene matches: 11. CDR1 is LNHDA and CDR2 is SQIVND in the germline V gene (reference sequence). The CDR3 spans 11 residues. The CDR3 loop is CATIYSGNPYF. The CDR3 DNA follows: TGTGCCACCATTTATAGCGGGAATCCGTACTTC.

This clonotype was seen ten or more times. The V gene is TRBV12-3 or TRBV12-4, the J gene TRBJ2-5; D might be TRBD1 (5 bases). V lost 5 bases and J 5 bases, leaving 12 bases between the germline ends. The CDR3 has 13 amino acids. Here the CDR3 DNA reads TGTGCCAGCAGTGCCTCTTACAGGGAGACCCAGTACTTC. Its translation is CASSASYRETQYF.

This clonotype was detected a few times. The chain employs TRBV4-2 and TRBJ2-1; D is unresolved. The DNA end favors TRBJ2-5, so the J call may be wrong. Germline V lookup: CDR1 LGHNA, CDR2 YNFKEQ. The CDR3 sequence is 14 residues long. The CDR3, as DNA: TGTGCCAGCAGCTTTAGAATCGGAAGAGAGACCCAGTACTTC. Translating it yields CASSFRIGRETQYF.

The CDR3 loop reads CASSEQGGYYEQYF. CDR3 DNA sequence: TGTGCCAGCAGCGAACAGGGGGGATACTACGAGCAGTACTTC. The gene calls are TRBV27 and TRBJ2-7; the match to TRBD1 covers 8 bases. Germline CDR1 and CDR2: MNHEY and SMNVEV (reference sequence). This CDR3 region has 14 residues. J gave up 3 bases and V 6 bases, and 7 bases lay outside the gene matches.

This clonotype came up a few times. The V gene is TRBV7-9, the J gene TRBJ2-3; D is uncertain. This CDR3 comprises 16 residues. In germline, CDR1 is SEHNR, CDR2 FQNEAQ (reference sequence). V was pared by 0 bases and J by 0 bases, with 10 bases between. CDR3 nucleotide sequence: TGTGCCAGCAGCTTAGCGGGTAACCCTAGCACAGATACGCAGTATTTT. It specifies CASSLAGNPSTDTQYF.

The chain's CDR3 is CASQFRTQETQYF. In DNA, the CDR3 is TGTGCCAGCCAGTTTAGGACTCAAGAGACCCAGTACTTC. V usage is TRBV11-3 and J usage is TRBJ2-5; tentative D call: TRBD2 (5 bases). Trimming left V 8 bases short and J 2 bases short, with 12 bases between. This CDR3 has 13 amino acids. Germline V CDR1 and CDR2: SGHNT, YENEEA.

This clonotype has ten or more counts. The chain has TRBV12-5 and TRBJ2-7, with 10 bases identical to TRBD2. The CDR3 extends over 14 amino acids. V trimming: 7 bases; J trimming: 3 bases; junction bases outside the gene matches: 6. The germline gives CDR1 LGHNT, CDR2 FRNRAP. This chain's CDR3 is CASAKGLAIYEQYF. CDR3 nucleotides: TGTGCTAGTGCTAAGGGACTAGCGATCTACGAGCAGTACTTC.

The table lists this clonotype with many counts. The chain is built from TRBV9 and TRBJ1-2; D uncertain. Germline V gene data show CDR1 as SGDLS and CDR2 as YYNGEE. Trimming took off 4 bases at V and 0 bases at J, with 7 bases between the two ends. The CDR3 is 13 amino acids. The CDR3 DNA reads TGTGCCAGCAGCCACCGGGCTAACTATGGCTACACCTTC. It encodes CASSHRANYGYTF.

In its sample, this clonotype was seen a few times. The rearrangement links TRBV2 to TRBJ1-2, with D possibly TRBD1 on 6 matching bases. The ends were cut back, 6 bases at V and 8 bases at J, with 7 bases in the middle. This CDR3 is 10 amino acids long. The germline V gene encodes CDR1 SNHLY and CDR2 FYNNEI. This CDR3 reads CASRDRGYTF. CDR3 sequence (DNA): TGTGCCAGCAGAGACAGGGGCTACACCTTC.

Many counts were recorded for this clonotype. The CDR3 DNA reads TGCAGCGTTGCGATGTGGGGCACAGATACGCAGTATTTT. Its protein product is CSVAMWGTDTQYF. The genes are TRBV29-1 and TRBJ2-3; D remains unclear. V was shortened by 4 bases and J by 1 base, with 9 bases between the two germline ends. There are 13 residues in the CDR3. Germline CDR1 SQVTM, CDR2 ANQGSEA.

There are many counts of this clonotype. The CDR3 sequence: CASSEVGTVRGGELFF. CDR3 coding DNA: TGTGCCAGCAGTGAAGTGGGGACAGTCCGTGGGGGGGAGCTGTTTTTT. The chain combines TRBV6-1 with TRBJ2-2; 7 bases are shared with TRBD1. The CDR3 consists of 16 residues. The germline V gene encodes CDR1 MNHNS and CDR2 SASEGT. With V trimmed by 1 base and J by 8 bases, 10 bases remained unmatched.

This clonotype came up many times. The CDR3 reads CASSVGGGAGAGNEQFF. The DNA for the CDR3 is TGTGCCAGCAGCGTAGGGGGTGGAGCGGGAGCAGGAAATGAGCAGTTCTTC. The rearrangement uses TRBV9 and TRBJ2-1; 8 bases match TRBD2. Germline CDR1 reads SGDLS; CDR2 reads YYNGEE. With V trimmed by 0 bases and J by 7 bases, 12 bases remained unmatched. This CDR3 has 17 amino acids.

Many counts were recorded for this clonotype. The genes are TRBV27 and TRBJ2-6; D is unclear. This CDR3 spans 15 amino acids. Trimming took 5 bases from V and 0 from J, leaving 8 bases between them. Germline V lookup: CDR1 MNHEY, CDR2 SMNVEV (reference sequence). The DNA of the CDR3 is TGTGCCAGCAGTCATCGGAGCTCTGGGGCCAACGTCCTGACTTTC. This encodes CASSHRSSGANVLTF. Looking up the rest from reference TRBV27 and TRBJ2-6 gives the full variable domain: EAQVTQNPRYLITVTGKKLTVTCSQNMNHEYMSWYRQDPGLGLRQIYYSMNVEVTDKGDVPEGYKVSRKEKRNFPLILESPSPNQTSLYFCASSHRSSGANVLTFGAGSRLTVL.

This clonotype was picked up a small number of times. V is TRBV9 and J is TRBJ2-3, with D possibly being TRBD2 (6 bases). Looked up from germline, CDR1 is SGDLS and CDR2 is YYNGEE. V dropped 0 bases and J dropped 2 bases, with 16 bases sitting between them. The CDR3 has 17 amino acids. DNA of the CDR3: TGTGCCAGCAGCGTAGAGGCCCTGGCGGGACCCACAGATACGCAGTATTTT. Translating gives CASSVEALAGPTDTQYF.

The chain links TRBV5-7 to TRBJ2-1; 8 positions match TRBD1. TRBV5-7 has ORF status, its function being uncertain. CDR3 length equals 17 residues. J was trimmed by 0 bases and V by 1 base; bases with no gene match: 6. CDR3 region: CASSLSAGGLSYNEQFF. CDR3 DNA: TGTGCCAGCAGCTTGTCTGCAGGGGGCCTCTCCTACAATGAGCAGTTCTTC.

The V call is TRBV29-1, the J call TRBJ2-3; 10 nucleotides match TRBD2. The CDR3 has 15 residues. Per the germline V gene, CDR1 is SQVTM and CDR2 is ANQGSEA. The trim removed 4 bases at V and 3 bases at J, leaving 7 bases unmatched. The CDR3 loop reads CSVGLASGSTDTQYF. Written as DNA, the CDR3 is TGCAGCGTTGGGTTGGCTAGCGGGAGTACAGATACGCAGTATTTT.

This clonotype was seen many times. V usage is TRBV20-1 and J usage is TRBJ2-3; D unclear. This CDR3 spans 13 amino acids. V was shortened by 2 bases and J by 4 bases, with 10 bases between the two germline ends. The germline V gene has CDR1 DFQATT and CDR2 SNEGSKA (reference sequence). CDR3 residues: CSARYPGSDTQYF. DNA for the CDR3: TGCAGTGCTAGATACCCAGGATCAGATACGCAGTATTTT.

This clonotype occurred many times. One end of the junction is discordant with germline, which a read error may explain. The gene calls are TRBV5-1 and TRBJ2-7; 8 bases align to TRBD1. This CDR3 is 14 amino acids long. Germline V gene sequence: CDR1 SGHRS, CDR2 YFSETQ. The CDR3 loop is CASSLSGTGYEQYF. The DNA of the CDR3 is TGTGCCAGCAGTTTATCCGGGACAGGCTACGAGCAGTACTTC.

CDR3 DNA: TGTGCCATCAGTGAGACAGGGTCGGTGCAGTACTTC. The encoded protein is CAISETGSVQYF. The gene calls are TRBV10-3 and TRBJ2-7, with D perhaps matching TRBD1 (6 bases). The CDR3 is 12 amino acids. The germline V gene has CDR1 ENHRY and CDR2 SYGVKD. V lost 2 bases and J lost 9, with 11 bases in between.